Given below is one T cell receptor beta chain in context. Its specificity is unknown. Only in-frame clones appear in the TCRdb table, and some are missing; sequencing was by immunoSEQ multiplex PCR. The sample shows more than 150,000 clones, 75% to 90% of them seen only once. This record comes from a study of T cell responses to AZD1222 COVID-19 vaccine. Study-wide findings and caveats: Sampled repertoires all dated from after the peak T cell response. Spike-wide coverage was observed for vaccine-associated CD4 TCRs, with dominant responses at 160-218 and 743-854. Seropositive at baseline were only five or six AZD1222 recipients. Unmutated regions of variants are reportedly targeted by nearly half of spike-specific TCRs.

V gave up 3 bases and J gave up 4 bases; unmatched junction bases: 7. This CDR3 comprises 16 residues. Per germline, CDR1 DFQATT and CDR2 SNEGSKA (reference sequence). The TCR sequence derives from an adult in good health. The sample was peripheral blood, taken on day 0 of AZD1222 vaccination. The J gene is TRBJ2-1, the V gene TRBV20-1, with TRBD2 matching 12 bases. This CDR3 is CSASKTSGSRYNEQFF. In DNA, the CDR3 is TGCAGTGCTAGTAAGACTAGCGGGAGTCGATACAATGAGCAGTTCTTC.